The 30 T cell receptor beta chains below were found in one sample sequenced in a study of T cells in Graves' hyperthyroidism and ophthalmopathy. The TCR beta CDR3 regions underwent amplification using RNA transcripts as the source. A first-round RT-PCR of the TCR CDR3 used the HTBI primer set. Each CDR3 protein gets one entry after TCRdb re-called the multiplex PCR reads with MiXCR. The table shows 600,000 or so distinct CDR3 sequences, with more than 12% occurring only once. The sequencing input was blood. These receptors were taken from a woman aged 45-60 years with Graves' ophthalmopathy.

The rearrangement links TRBV7-9 to TRBJ1-3, with D possibly being TRBD1 (5 bases). Germline-derived CDR1 and CDR2 are SEHNR and FQNEAQ (reference sequence). V lost 6 bases and J lost 2, with 11 bases in between. The CDR3 contains 14 residues. The DNA of the CDR3 is TGTGCCAGCAGGATGCGGGGACCTGGAAACACCATATATTTT. Translated, it gives CASRMRGPGNTIYF.

In this sample, this clonotype turned up many times. The CDR3 region is CASSQGTGAGYTF. The CDR3 region has the DNA TGTGCCAGCAGTCAAGGGACAGGGGCCGGCTACACCTTC. The V gene is TRBV6-2 or TRBV6-3, the J gene TRBJ1-2, with TRBD1 matching over 10 bases. CDR1 and CDR2 from the germline V gene are MNHEY and SVGEGT. Germline trimming cut 5 bases from V and 8 bases from J; bases unmatched to any gene: 5. This CDR3 contains 13 residues.

This clonotype was detected many times. The V gene is TRBV18, the J gene TRBJ2-7, with 9 bases fitting TRBD1. Germline assignment: CDR1 KGHSH and CDR2 LQKENI. The CDR3 sequence is 14 residues long. J lost 5 bases, V lost 4 bases, and 6 bases had no gene match. Here the CDR3 reads CASSLGTGRNEQYF. DNA of the CDR3: TGTGCCAGCTCACTCGGGACAGGGAGGAACGAGCAGTACTTC.

A few counts support this clonotype. CDR3 coding DNA: TGTGCCAGTAACTATCGTGGGAGGGAGGCGCAGTATTTT. Protein sequence: CASNYRGREAQYF. The chain employs TRBV19 and TRBJ2-3; the match to TRBD2 covers 7 bases. Germline V gene sequence: CDR1 LNHDA, CDR2 SQIVND (reference sequence). Trimming at V came to 7 bases and at J to 10 bases, leaving 11 bases not matched to a gene. The CDR3 has 13 residues.

This clonotype was observed a few times. The rearrangement joins TRBV7-2 to TRBJ2-7; 10 positions match TRBD1. The germline gives CDR1 SGHTA, CDR2 FQGNSA. V lost 1 base, J lost 7 bases, and 7 bases stayed unmatched. CDR3 length equals 15 residues. CDR3 sequence: CASSLGGTGDGEQYF. Written as DNA, the CDR3 is TGTGCCAGCAGCTTAGGCGGGACAGGGGATGGGGAGCAGTACTTC.

This clonotype was seen a handful of times. Since a much larger clone is just one base distant, this may be a read error. V and J are TRBV30 and TRBJ2-7; a weak D match, TRBD1 (5 bases). The V end lost 2 bases, the J end lost 2 bases, and 16 bases lay between the germline ends. The V gene's germline CDR1 is GTSNPN and CDR2 SVGIG (reference sequence). The length of the CDR3 is 15 residues. CDR3 sequence: CAWSLPRTRTYEQYF. CDR3 DNA: TGTGCCTGGAGTTTACCCCGGACACGAACCTACGAGCAGTACTTC. The whole variable domain, remainder taken from reference TRBV30 and TRBJ2-7, is SQTIHQWPATLVQPVGSPLSLECTVEGTSNPNLYWYRQAAGRGLQLLFYSVGIGQISSEVPQNLSASRPQDRQFILSSKKLLLSDSGFYLCAWSLPRTRTYEQYFGPGTRLTVT.

The chain employs TRBV18 and TRBJ1-6, with D uncertain. The V gene lost 1 base and the J gene lost 8 bases, with 15 bases spanning the gap. This CDR3 region has 16 residues. CDR1 KGHSH and CDR2 LQKENI come from the germline V gene. CDR3 bases: TGTGCCAGCTCACCACAGATCTGGAAGGCCGATTCACCCCTCCACTTT. This encodes CASSPQIWKADSPLHF.

This clonotype is a singleton in its sample. This rearrangement joins TRBV4-3 to TRBJ2-1, with 7 bases identical to TRBD2. V was pared by 3 bases and J by 7 bases, with 6 bases of the junction left unmatched. The CDR3 totals 14 residues. CDR1 is LGHNA and CDR2 is YSLEER in the germline V gene. The CDR3 nucleotides read TGCGCCAGCAGCCAGGCGGGAGTTGTGAATGAGCAGTTCTTC. The encoded protein is CASSQAGVVNEQFF.

This clonotype was picked up a small number of times. V gene TRBV20-1 combines with J gene TRBJ2-7, with 10 bases lining up with TRBD2. The V segment lost 2 bases and the J segment 5 bases; nucleotides outside the gene matches: 6. CDR1 is DFQATT and CDR2 is SNEGSKA in the germline V gene (reference sequence). The CDR3 is 14 residues long. The CDR3 spells CSARRGLAKNEQYF. The CDR3 DNA is TGCAGTGCTAGAAGGGGACTAGCGAAGAACGAGCAGTACTTC.

This clonotype was counted ten times or more. This chain links TRBV29-1 with TRBJ2-5; 11 bases agree with TRBD2. CDR1 is SQVTM and CDR2 is ANQGSEA in the germline V gene. The V segment lost 1 base and the J segment 8 bases; nucleotides outside the gene matches: 9. The CDR3 has 15 residues. CDR3 protein: CSVEGILAGGLTQYF. As DNA, the CDR3 is TGCAGCGTTGAAGGGATTCTAGCGGGAGGACTAACCCAGTACTTC.

This clonotype has ten or more counts. V usage is TRBV5-1 and J usage is TRBJ2-2, with TRBD2 as a possible D gene (5 bases). From germline, CDR1 is SGHRS and CDR2 YFSETQ. The CDR3 runs 14 residues. The ends were cut back, 1 base at V and 6 bases at J, with 10 bases in the middle. The CDR3 DNA reads as TGCGCCAGCAGCTTGTCGGGATCATCCGGGGAGCTGTTTTTT. Its protein product is CASSLSGSSGELFF.

This chain uses TRBV6-2 or TRBV6-3 with TRBJ1-3; D unresolved. CDR3 length equals 14 residues. CDR1 is MNHEY and CDR2 is SVGEGT in the germline V gene. With 6 bases removed from V and 0 bases from J, the gap between germline ends came to 9 bases. The CDR3 DNA reads as TGTGCCAGCAGATCCGGCCCCTCTGGAAACACCATATATTTT. Its protein product is CASRSGPSGNTIYF.

This clonotype was counted ten times or more. The CDR3 loop is CASSLPGTGLYEQYF. DNA for the CDR3: TGTGCCAGCAGCTTACCCGGGACAGGGTTATACGAGCAGTACTTC. The chain links TRBV11-3 to TRBJ2-7; the match to TRBD1 covers 9 bases. Germline-derived CDR1 and CDR2 are SGHNT and YENEEA. There are 15 residues in the CDR3. V shed 2 bases, J shed 4 bases, and the junction held 6 bases outside the gene matches.

This clonotype was recorded at least ten times. V is TRBV28 and J is TRBJ2-7; tentative D call: TRBD2 (5 bases). The CDR3 sequence is 16 residues long. V lost 1 base to trimming and J lost 2 bases, with 15 bases between them. The germline V gene encodes CDR1 MDHEN and CDR2 SYDVKM. The chain's CDR3 is CASSLSAIGETYEQYF. The CDR3 DNA reads as TGTGCCAGCAGTTTATCAGCTATTGGGGAGACCTACGAGCAGTACTTC. Using reference TRBV28 and TRBJ2-7 for the parts outside the CDR3, the full variable domain is DVKVTQSSRYLVKRTGEKVFLECVQDMDHENMFWYRQDPGLGLRLIYFSYDVKMKEKGDIPEGYSVSREKKERFSLILESASTNQTSMYLCASSLSAIGETYEQYFGPGTRLTVT.

This chain joins TRBV9 and TRBJ2-2, with a weak D call TRBD2 (6 bases). Per germline, CDR1 SGDLS and CDR2 YYNGEE. The V end lost 4 bases, the J end lost 0 bases, and 10 bases lay between the germline ends. The CDR3 spans 15 residues. This chain's CDR3 is CASSTGLANTGELFF. CDR3 nucleotides: TGTGCCAGCAGCACGGGACTGGCGAACACCGGGGAGCTGTTTTTT.

This clonotype was seen many times. The V gene is TRBV28, the J gene TRBJ1-1; D gene unclear. The CDR3 is 16 residues long. Germline V lookup: CDR1 MDHEN, CDR2 SYDVKM. Trimming removed 6 bases from V and 3 bases from J, with 20 bases in between. CDR3 in amino acids: CASSPRLGYLHTEAFF. The CDR3 DNA reads TGTGCCAGCAGCCCTCGATTGGGATACCTGCACACTGAAGCTTTCTTT.

This clonotype was detected only a few times. V gene TRBV6-1 combines with J gene TRBJ2-3, with D possibly TRBD2 on 6 matching bases. Trimming shortened V by 6 bases and J by 8 bases, and 18 bases separated the two germline ends. The V gene's germline CDR1 is MNHNS and CDR2 SASEGT. This CDR3 is built from 14 residues. CDR3 region: CASRRDSAFSTQYF. CDR3 in DNA: TGTGCCAGCAGACGGGACTCTGCTTTTTCTACGCAGTATTTT.

There are a few counts of this clonotype. The rearrangement joins TRBV10-3 to TRBJ1-2; D is uncertain. V lost 10 bases to trimming and J lost 8 bases, with 20 bases between them. There are 13 residues in the CDR3. Germline V lookup: CDR1 ENHRY, CDR2 SYGVKD. CDR3 nucleotide sequence: TGTGCCACCCGTACACATGAGGAGGAGGGCTACACCTTC. Its protein is CATRTHEEEGYTF.

The chain links TRBV9 to TRBJ2-7, with 7 bases identical to TRBD2. With V trimmed by 1 base and J by 5 bases, 9 bases remained unmatched. CDR1 and CDR2 from the germline V gene are SGDLS and YYNGEE. CDR3 length equals 15 residues. CDR3 nucleotide sequence: TGTGCCAGCAGCGTATCTACGGGAGGCGGGAACGAGCAGTACTTC. It specifies CASSVSTGGGNEQYF.

This clonotype was seen ten or more times. The J gene is TRBJ1-1, the V gene TRBV28, with D possibly being TRBD1 (5 bases). Germline V gene lookup returns CDR1 MDHEN and CDR2 SYDVKM. The CDR3 consists of 14 residues. Trimming left V 5 bases short and J 10 bases short, with 20 bases between. The CDR3 loop is CASSPLTYRLGAFF. The CDR3 region has the DNA TGTGCCAGCAGTCCACTAACCTACAGGCTCGGAGCTTTCTTT. Together with reference TRBV28 and TRBJ1-1, the CDR3 gives the full variable domain: DVKVTQSSRYLVKRTGEKVFLECVQDMDHENMFWYRQDPGLGLRLIYFSYDVKMKEKGDIPEGYSVSREKKERFSLILESASTNQTSMYLCASSPLTYRLGAFFGQGTRLTVV.

With regard to this clonotype: This clone may be a read error of a much larger clone one base away. The gene calls are TRBV11-2 and TRBJ1-1; D not resolved. This CDR3 is 13 amino acids long. V gave up 5 bases and J gave up 4 bases, with 11 bases separating them. The germline gives CDR1 SGHAT, CDR2 FQNNGV. The CDR3 DNA is TGTGCCAGCAGCCCCGCGTCCGGCACTGAAGCTTTCTTT. Translating gives CASSPASGTEAFF.

This clonotype was observed at least ten times. The V gene is TRBV9, the J gene TRBJ1-1; D gene uncertain. Trimming pared 0 bases from V and 3 bases from J, leaving 9 bases between. The CDR3 length is 14 residues. CDR1 SGDLS and CDR2 YYNGEE come from the germline V gene. For the CDR3, the DNA is TGTGCCAGCAGCGTAGAACAGTGGGACACTGAAGCTTTCTTT. Translation: CASSVEQWDTEAFF.

This clonotype was seen repeatedly, ten times or more. This chain joins TRBV5-1 and TRBJ2-7; D gene uncertain. V shed 3 bases and J shed 2 bases, with 12 bases lying between them. Germline V gene sequence: CDR1 SGHRS, CDR2 YFSETQ. The CDR3 is made up of 14 amino acids. The CDR3 DNA sequence: TGCGCCAGCAGCTCTGATGCAAACGCCTACGAGCAGTACTTC. It is translated as CASSSDANAYEQYF.

This clonotype was counted many times. The chain has TRBV9 and TRBJ2-7; TRBD2 is a possible D gene (6 bases). The ends were cut back, 0 bases at V and 4 bases at J, with 11 bases in the middle. CDR3 size: 14 residues. CDR1 is SGDLS and CDR2 is YYNGEE in the germline V gene. The CDR3 DNA reads TGTGCCAGCAGCGTAGGACTAGTTCCTTACGAGCAGTACTTC. Protein product: CASSVGLVPYEQYF.

This clonotype was found many times. The chain joins TRBV28 to TRBJ2-7, with 11 bases fitting TRBD2. Losses at the gene ends were 7 bases for V and 2 bases for J; bases not matched to a gene: 7. Germline V lookup: CDR1 MDHEN, CDR2 SYDVKM. The CDR3 totals 15 residues. The chain's CDR3 is CASTALAGDPYEQYF. The CDR3 nucleotides are TGTGCCAGCACCGCACTAGCGGGAGACCCCTACGAGCAGTACTTC.

The chain links TRBV6-1 to TRBJ2-7; tentatively, D is TRBD1 or TRBD2 (7 bases each). This CDR3 contains 14 residues. V was pared by 3 bases and J by 3 bases, with 12 bases between. Germline loops: CDR1 MNHNS, CDR2 SASEGT. The CDR3 reads CASSDTGEGYEQYF. As DNA, the CDR3 is TGTGCCAGCAGTGACACAGGGGAGGGCTACGAGCAGTACTTC.

Remarks on this clonotype: This may arise from a read error, as a much more abundant clone is one base away. The chain uses TRBV6-2 or TRBV6-3 and TRBJ2-7, with D perhaps matching TRBD1 (6 bases). The ends were cut back, 2 bases at V and 2 bases at J, with 7 bases in the middle. CDR1 is MNHEY, CDR2 SVGEGT, per germline. This CDR3 is 13 amino acids long. CDR3 region: CASSYDRTYEQYF. The CDR3, as DNA: TGTGCCAGCAGTTACGACAGGACCTACGAGCAGTACTTC.

This clonotype occurred a few times. This sequence joins TRBV20-1 and TRBJ1-4, with 9 bases fitting TRBD1. V shed 4 bases, J shed 8 bases, and the junction held 5 bases outside the gene matches. Germline V CDR1 and CDR2: DFQATT, SNEGSKA (reference sequence). CDR3 length: 13 residues. CDR3 coding DNA: TGCAGTGCTAAGGACAGGGGAGGGGAAAAACTGTTTTTT. Translated, it gives CSAKDRGGEKLFF.

This sequence joins TRBV20-1 and TRBJ2-1; 7 bases are a match to TRBD2. Looked up from germline, CDR1 is DFQATT and CDR2 is SNEGSKA (reference sequence). CDR3 length: 15 amino acids. V gave up 3 bases and J gave up 3 bases; unmatched junction bases: 8. For the CDR3, the DNA is TGCAGTGCTAGGGGGGGGTCTAGCGGCTACAATGAGCAGTTCTTC. Translation gives CSARGGSSGYNEQFF.

The sample holds many counts of this clonotype. The V call is TRBV3-1, the J call TRBJ2-7; tentatively, D is TRBD2 (5 bases). Trimming shortened V by 5 bases and J by 3 bases, and 14 bases separated the two germline ends. Germline lookup yields CDR1 LGHDT and CDR2 YNNKEL (reference sequence). This CDR3 has 14 residues. The CDR3 nucleotides read TGTGCCAGCAGCAAAACTAGTTTGGGCTACGAGCAGTACTTC. Translated, it gives CASSKTSLGYEQYF.